The 22 T cell receptor beta chains below all came from one sample that was sequenced in a study of identical twins. TCRdb itself ran the 5' RACE reads through MiXCR, one entry per CDR3 protein. The sample holds more than 1.5 million distinct CDR3 sequences, around 33% seen once. Sequencing was carried out using cord blood. The receptors were sampled from a newborn girl in good health.

This clonotype appeared a few times. The chain uses TRBV6-5 and TRBJ2-7, with 9 bases lining up with TRBD2. V gave up 0 bases and J gave up 1 base; unmatched junction bases: 7. This CDR3 is built from 17 residues. Germline V CDR1 and CDR2: MNHEY, SVGAGI. The CDR3 loop reads CASSYSPAGGDSYEQYF. CDR3 nucleotides: TGTGCCAGCAGTTACTCCCCAGCGGGAGGTGATTCCTACGAGCAGTACTTC.

The chain joins TRBV6-1 to TRBJ1-5, with D uncertain. CDR1 and CDR2 from the germline V gene are MNHNS and SASEGT. The CDR3 spans 18 residues. Trimming took off 2 bases at V and 6 bases at J, with 23 bases between the two ends. CDR3 amino acids: CASSETIKRKVKGQPQHF. The CDR3, as DNA: TGTGCCAGCAGTGAAACCATTAAACGGAAAGTTAAGGGTCAGCCCCAGCATTTT.

V gene TRBV30 combines with J gene TRBJ1-1, with D tentatively TRBD1 (6 bases). Germline CDR1 reads GTSNPN; CDR2 reads SVGIG (reference sequence). With 3 bases removed from V and 7 bases from J, the gap between germline ends came to 12 bases. The CDR3 totals 12 residues. The CDR3 nucleotides are TGTGCCTGGAGCACAGGGAGCGATGAAGCTTTCTTT. This gives the protein CAWSTGSDEAFF.

The J gene is TRBJ2-3, the V gene TRBV11-2; 7 bases map to TRBD2. The germline V gene encodes CDR1 SGHAT and CDR2 FQNNGV. Trimming cost V 4 bases and J 5 bases; bases outside gene matches: 6. The CDR3 runs 14 residues. CDR3 sequence reads: CASSSPRTRDTQYF. The DNA of the CDR3 is TGTGCCAGCAGCTCCCCGAGGACTAGAGATACGCAGTATTTT.

The chain is built from TRBV10-2 and TRBJ2-5, with D unresolved. Germline CDR1 is WSHSY and CDR2 is SAAADI. V gave up 0 bases and J gave up 10 bases, with 6 bases separating them. CDR3 length equals 11 residues. This CDR3 is CASSESKRQYF. In DNA form, the CDR3 reads TGCGCCAGCAGTGAGTCTAAGCGCCAGTACTTC.

This clonotype has only a few counts. This CDR3 reads CASSEFIWGGKIYEQYF. CDR3 bases: TGTGCCAGCAGTGAATTCATATGGGGGGGGAAGATCTACGAGCAGTACTTC. The V and J genes are TRBV2 and TRBJ2-5, with 7 bases identical to TRBD2. The last part of the DNA fits TRBJ2-7 better; the J call may be wrong. CDR1 SNHLY and CDR2 FYNNEI come from the germline V gene. There are 17 residues in the CDR3.

The chain joins TRBV14 to TRBJ2-6; D gene ambiguous. Germline V gives CDR1 SGHDN, CDR2 FVKESK. The CDR3 sequence is 18 residues long. Trimming removed 2 bases from V and 0 bases from J, with 14 bases in between. The CDR3 bases are TGTGCCAGCAGCCAAACGGCGGCGTCGCCCTCTGGGGCCAACGTCCTGACTTTC. This sequence encodes CASSQTAASPSGANVLTF.

With regard to this clonotype: Possible read error: a much larger clone is one base away. The rearrangement uses TRBV10-3 and TRBJ1-1; 8 bases are shared with TRBD1. V trimming: 11 bases; J trimming: 4 bases; junction bases outside the gene matches: 9. The CDR3 spans 13 residues. The germline gives CDR1 ENHRY, CDR2 SYGVKD. The CDR3 DNA reads TGTGCCGCCCGGACAGGGTCGATCACTGAAGCTTTCTTT. It codes for CAARTGSITEAFF.

The rearrangement joins TRBV14 to TRBJ2-1; TRBD2 matches 9 bases. J gave up 5 bases and V 5 bases, and 10 bases lay outside the gene matches. Germline values: CDR1 SGHDN, CDR2 FVKESK. The CDR3 is made up of 16 amino acids. CDR3 coding DNA: TGTGCCAGCAGCGGGTTGGGCGGGAGGGCCAACAATGAGCAGTTCTTC. Protein product: CASSGLGGRANNEQFF.

This clonotype was counted between two and nine times. The chain employs TRBV14 and TRBJ2-7; 8 nucleotides align to TRBD2. Germline-derived CDR1 and CDR2 are SGHDN and FVKESK. V trimming: 3 bases; J trimming: 2 bases; junction bases outside the gene matches: 12. CDR3 length equals 17 residues. Here the CDR3 reads CASSHSQSGTRTYEQYF. DNA of the CDR3: TGTGCCAGCAGCCATTCCCAATCCGGGACTAGGACCTACGAGCAGTACTTC.

This clonotype was seen more than once but under ten times. This chain joins TRBV2 and TRBJ2-3; TRBD2 agrees at 8 bases. The germline CDR1 and CDR2 sequences are SNHLY and FYNNEI. The CDR3 is 15 residues long. V shed 1 base, J shed 2 bases, and the junction held 2 bases outside the gene matches. The CDR3 nucleotides are TGTGCCAGCAGTGAAGACGGACTAGCCACAGATACGCAGTATTTT. Translation: CASSEDGLATDTQYF.

The rearrangement joins TRBV6-4 to TRBJ1-4, with D possibly TRBD1 on 6 matching bases. The CDR3 has 15 residues. Per germline, CDR1 MRHNA and CDR2 SNTAGT. The V and J ends lost 4 bases and 2 bases respectively, with 11 bases between them. CDR3 coding DNA: TGTGCCAGCAGTGGCGACAGGCGGACTAATGAAAAACTGTTTTTT. This encodes CASSGDRRTNEKLFF.

This rearrangement joins TRBV6-1 to TRBJ2-7, with 7 bases that match TRBD1. CDR3 length equals 15 residues. V was pared by 4 bases and J by 4 bases, with 10 bases of the junction left unmatched. CDR1 is MNHNS, CDR2 SASEGT, per germline. The CDR3: CASSGYRGGPYEQYF. DNA for the CDR3: TGTGCCAGCAGTGGCTACAGGGGTGGTCCTTACGAGCAGTACTTC.

Regarding this clonotype: A much larger clone is a single base away; this may be a read error. This sequence joins TRBV4-2 and TRBJ2-7; 7 bases line up with TRBD2. Germline V gene lookup returns CDR1 LGHNA and CDR2 YNFKEQ. The trim removed 3 bases at V and 7 bases at J, leaving 15 bases unmatched. There are 16 residues in the CDR3. In nucleotides, the CDR3 is TGTGCCAGCAGCCAGGCAACTAGCGCCTCCTACAATGAGCAGTACTTC. Amino acid sequence: CASSQATSASYNEQYF.

The chain is built from TRBV2 and TRBJ2-1; D is uncertain. The CDR3 is 15 amino acids. CDR1 and CDR2 (germline): SNHLY, FYNNEI. V gave up 7 bases and J gave up 4 bases, with 17 bases separating them. The CDR3 nucleotides read TGTGCCAGCATTGCGGTGGCAAGGCCGTACAATGAGCAGTTCTTC. It specifies CASIAVARPYNEQFF.

The sample holds a few counts of this clonotype. The rearrangement joins TRBV2 to TRBJ2-1, with TRBD2 matching over 8 bases. The germline gives CDR1 SNHLY, CDR2 FYNNEI. There are 16 residues in the CDR3. V dropped 5 bases and J dropped 2; count of bases not matched to a gene: 8. The CDR3 DNA follows: TGTGCCAGCAGTCCCAAGACTAGCGAAACCTACAATGAGCAGTTCTTC. Encoded protein: CASSPKTSETYNEQFF.

This clonotype has just a few counts. The rearrangement uses TRBV20-1 and TRBJ2-1, with D possibly matching TRBD2 (6 bases). V lost 0 bases to trimming and J lost 3 bases, with 15 bases between them. Looked up from germline, CDR1 is DFQATT and CDR2 is SNEGSKA (reference sequence). The CDR3 loop spans 16 amino acids. Here the CDR3 reads CSARDRGWGDYNEQFF. CDR3 DNA sequence: TGCAGTGCTAGAGATCGGGGGTGGGGAGACTACAATGAGCAGTTCTTC.

V usage is TRBV9 and J usage is TRBJ2-7, with 10 nucleotides matching TRBD1. Germline values: CDR1 SGDLS, CDR2 YYNGEE. With 4 bases clipped from V and 3 bases from J, the junction kept 7 bases outside the gene matches. The CDR3 spans 15 residues. The DNA for the CDR3 is TGTGCCAGCAGCTCCGGGACAGGGGACTACTACGAGCAGTACTTC. This codes for CASSSGTGDYYEQYF. Full variable domain (missing parts from reference TRBV9 and TRBJ2-7): DSGVTQTPKHLITATGQRVTLRCSPRSGDLSVYWYQQSLDQGLQFLIQYYNGEERAKGNILERFSAQQFPDLHSELNLSSLELGDSALYFCASSSGTGDYYEQYFGPGTRLTVT.

The V call is TRBV10-3, the J call TRBJ1-3; the match to TRBD1 covers 7 bases. Per germline, CDR1 ENHRY and CDR2 SYGVKD. Trimming at V came to 3 bases and at J to 0 bases, leaving 2 bases not matched to a gene. The CDR3 loop spans 15 amino acids. The CDR3 loop reads CAISERQGSGNTIYF. The CDR3 nucleotides read TGTGCCATCAGTGAACGACAGGGCTCTGGAAACACCATATATTTT.

Points on this clonotype: An end of the junction does not agree with germline; a read error may underlie this. The chain couples TRBV7-7 to TRBJ2-7; tentatively, D is TRBD2 (6 bases). Judging by the DNA end, TRBJ2-5 fits better; the J call may be wrong. The CDR3 extends over 18 amino acids. Germline assignment: CDR1 SSHAT and CDR2 FNYEAQ (reference sequence). The CDR3 DNA reads as TGTGTCAGCAGTCCTACTCCCCTTTTCGGACTAAATAAAGAGACCCAGTACTTC. It encodes CVSSPTPLFGLNKETQYF.

This clonotype was detected a few times. This CDR3 reads CSARGTSGSRDTQYF. The CDR3 bases are TGCAGTGCTAGGGGGACTAGCGGGAGTCGCGATACGCAGTATTTT. J is TRBJ2-3 and V is TRBV20-1; 14 bases are a match to TRBD2. Trimming at V came to 3 bases and at J to 6 bases, leaving 5 bases not matched to a gene. This CDR3 region has 15 residues. Germline CDR1 reads DFQATT; CDR2 reads SNEGSKA (reference sequence).

This clonotype appeared a few times. The chain is built from TRBV27 and TRBJ1-6; TRBD1 matches at 11 bases. V lost 8 bases, J lost 7 bases, and 13 bases stayed unmatched. Germline V gives CDR1 MNHEY, CDR2 SMNVEV (reference sequence). The CDR3 is 17 residues long. CDR3 region: CASAFRTGGARNSPLHF. CDR3 sequence (DNA): TGTGCCAGCGCCTTCCGGACAGGGGGCGCGAGGAATTCACCCCTCCACTTT.